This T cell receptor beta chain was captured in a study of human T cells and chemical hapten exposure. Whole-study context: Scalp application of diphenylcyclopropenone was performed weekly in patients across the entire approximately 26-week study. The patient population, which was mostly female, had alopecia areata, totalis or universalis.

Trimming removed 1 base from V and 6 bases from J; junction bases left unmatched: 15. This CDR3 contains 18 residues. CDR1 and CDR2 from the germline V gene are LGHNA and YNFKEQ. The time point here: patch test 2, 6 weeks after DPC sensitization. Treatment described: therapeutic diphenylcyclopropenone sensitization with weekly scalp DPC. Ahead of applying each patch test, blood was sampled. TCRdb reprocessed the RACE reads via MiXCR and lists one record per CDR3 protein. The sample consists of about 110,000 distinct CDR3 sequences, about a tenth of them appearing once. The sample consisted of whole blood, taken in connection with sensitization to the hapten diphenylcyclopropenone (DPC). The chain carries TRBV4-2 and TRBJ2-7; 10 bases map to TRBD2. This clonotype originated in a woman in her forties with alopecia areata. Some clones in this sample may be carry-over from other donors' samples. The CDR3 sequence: CASSQVAQSGGAFCEQYF. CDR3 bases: TGTGCCAGCAGCCAAGTGGCCCAAAGCGGGGGGGCTTTCTGCGAGCAGTACTTC.